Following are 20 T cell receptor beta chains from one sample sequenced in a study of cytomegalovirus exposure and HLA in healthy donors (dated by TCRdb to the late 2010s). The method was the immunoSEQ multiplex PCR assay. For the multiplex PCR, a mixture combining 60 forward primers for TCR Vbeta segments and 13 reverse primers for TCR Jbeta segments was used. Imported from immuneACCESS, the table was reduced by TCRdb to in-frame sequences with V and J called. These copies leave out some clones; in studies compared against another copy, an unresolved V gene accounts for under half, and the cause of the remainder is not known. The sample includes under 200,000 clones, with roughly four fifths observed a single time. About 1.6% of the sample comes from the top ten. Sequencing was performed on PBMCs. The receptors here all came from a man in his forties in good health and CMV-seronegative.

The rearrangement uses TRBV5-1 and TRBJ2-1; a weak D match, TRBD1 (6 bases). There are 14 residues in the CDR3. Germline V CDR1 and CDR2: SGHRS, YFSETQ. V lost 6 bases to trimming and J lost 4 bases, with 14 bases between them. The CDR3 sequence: CASTPRDNYNEQFF. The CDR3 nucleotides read TGCGCCAGCACCCCACGGGACAATTACAATGAGCAGTTCTTC.

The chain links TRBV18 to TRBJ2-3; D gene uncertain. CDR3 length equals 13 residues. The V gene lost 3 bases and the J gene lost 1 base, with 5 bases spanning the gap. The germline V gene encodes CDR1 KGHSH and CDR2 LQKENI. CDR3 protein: CASSPSRTDTQYF. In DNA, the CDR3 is TGTGCCAGCTCACCGAGCCGCACAGATACGCAGTATTTT. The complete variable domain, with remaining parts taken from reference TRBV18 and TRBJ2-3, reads NAGVMQNPRHLVRRRGQEARLRCSPMKGHSHVYWYRQLPEEGLKFMVYLQKENIIDESGMPKERFSAEFPKEGPSILRIQQVVRGDSAAYFCASSPSRTDTQYFGPGTRLTVL.

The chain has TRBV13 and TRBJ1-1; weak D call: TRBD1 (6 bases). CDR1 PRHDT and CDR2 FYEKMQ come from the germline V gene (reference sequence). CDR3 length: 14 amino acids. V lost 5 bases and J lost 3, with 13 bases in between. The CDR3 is CASSPGGADTEAFF. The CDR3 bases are TGTGCCAGCAGCCCTGGGGGCGCGGACACTGAAGCTTTCTTT. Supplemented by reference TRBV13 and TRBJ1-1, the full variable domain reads AAGVIQSPRHLIKEKRETATLKCYPIPRHDTVYWYQQGPGQDPQFLISFYEKMQSDKGSIPDRFSAQQFSDYHSELNMSSLELGDSALYFCASSPGGADTEAFFGQGTRLTVV.

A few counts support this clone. CDR3 nucleotides: TGTGCCAGCAGCCCCGACAGGCCGGGGGAAAAACTGTTTTTT. Residues: CASSPDRPGEKLFF. The chain employs TRBV9 and TRBJ1-4; a possible D gene is TRBD1 (6 bases). The CDR3 is 14 amino acids. Germline CDR1 and CDR2: SGDLS and YYNGEE. The V end was cut by 4 bases, the J end by 8 bases, with 15 bases between.

CDR3 DNA: TGTGCCAGCTCACCACCGACTGGGAGGTACGAGCAGTACTTC. It codes for CASSPPTGRYEQYF. V and J are TRBV18 and TRBJ2-7; maybe TRBD2 (6 bases). V was clipped by 0 bases and J by 4 bases, with 10 bases between them. The length of the CDR3 is 14 residues. The germline CDR1 and CDR2 sequences are KGHSH and LQKENI.

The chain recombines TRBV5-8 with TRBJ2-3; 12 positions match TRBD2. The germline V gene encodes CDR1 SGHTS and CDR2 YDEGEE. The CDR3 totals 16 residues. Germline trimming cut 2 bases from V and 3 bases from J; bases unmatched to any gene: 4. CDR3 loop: CASSLRLAGETDTQYF. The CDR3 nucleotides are TGTGCCAGCAGCTTACGACTAGCGGGAGAAACAGATACGCAGTATTTT.

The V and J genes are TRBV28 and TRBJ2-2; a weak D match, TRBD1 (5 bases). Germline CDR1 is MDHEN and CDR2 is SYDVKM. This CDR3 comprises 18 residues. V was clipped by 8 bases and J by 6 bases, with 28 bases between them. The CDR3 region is CASATATSARGRAGELFF. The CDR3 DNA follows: TGTGCCAGCGCGACGGCCACAAGCGCTAGGGGAAGGGCCGGGGAGCTGTTTTTT.

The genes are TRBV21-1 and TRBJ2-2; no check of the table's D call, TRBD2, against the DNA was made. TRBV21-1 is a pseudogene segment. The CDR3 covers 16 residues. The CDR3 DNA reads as TGTGCCAGCAGCAAAGTCGAAGGAGCGAACACCGGGGAGCTGTTTTTT. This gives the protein CASSKVEGANTGELFF.

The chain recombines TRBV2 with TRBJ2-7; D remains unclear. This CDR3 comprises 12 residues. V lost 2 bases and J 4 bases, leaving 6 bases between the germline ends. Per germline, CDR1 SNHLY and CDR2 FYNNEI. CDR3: CASSETVYEQYF. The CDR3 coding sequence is TGTGCCAGCAGTGAAACAGTATACGAGCAGTACTTC.

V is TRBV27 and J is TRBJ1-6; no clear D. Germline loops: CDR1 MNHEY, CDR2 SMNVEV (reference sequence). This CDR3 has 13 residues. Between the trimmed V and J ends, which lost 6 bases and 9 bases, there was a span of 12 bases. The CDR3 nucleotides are TGTGCCAGCAGCCCACCCGCCGGTTCACCCCTCCACTTT. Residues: CASSPPAGSPLHF.

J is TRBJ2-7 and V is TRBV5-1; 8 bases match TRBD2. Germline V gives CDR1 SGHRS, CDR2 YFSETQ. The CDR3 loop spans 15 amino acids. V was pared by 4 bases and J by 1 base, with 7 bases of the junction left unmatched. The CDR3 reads CASSPGGGESYEQYF. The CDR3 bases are TGCGCCAGCAGCCCGGGGGGGGGAGAATCCTACGAGCAGTACTTC.

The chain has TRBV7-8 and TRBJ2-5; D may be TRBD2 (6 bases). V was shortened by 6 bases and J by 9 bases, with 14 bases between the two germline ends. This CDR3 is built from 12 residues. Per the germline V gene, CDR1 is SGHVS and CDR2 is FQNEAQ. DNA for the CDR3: TGTGCCAGCAGTCCACAAGGCGGGGCCCAGTACTTC. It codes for CASSPQGGAQYF.

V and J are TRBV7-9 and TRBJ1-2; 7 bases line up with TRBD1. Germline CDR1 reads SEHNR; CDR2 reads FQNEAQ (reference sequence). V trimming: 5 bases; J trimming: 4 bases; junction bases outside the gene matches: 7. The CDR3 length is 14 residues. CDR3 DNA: TGTGCCAGCAGCGCAGGGGGTTCGAGCTATGGCTACACCTTC. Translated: CASSAGGSSYGYTF.

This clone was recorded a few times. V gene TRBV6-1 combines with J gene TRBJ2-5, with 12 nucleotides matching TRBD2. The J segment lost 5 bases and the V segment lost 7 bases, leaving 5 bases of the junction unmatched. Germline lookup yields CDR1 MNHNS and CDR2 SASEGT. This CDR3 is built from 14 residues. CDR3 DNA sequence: TGTGCCAGCACCAGGACTAGCGGGAAGGAGACCCAGTACTTC. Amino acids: CASTRTSGKETQYF.

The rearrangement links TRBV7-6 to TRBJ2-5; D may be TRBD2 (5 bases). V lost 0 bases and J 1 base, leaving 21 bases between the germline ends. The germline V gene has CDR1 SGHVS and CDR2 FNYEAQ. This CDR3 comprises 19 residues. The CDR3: CASSLALSSRRVGQETQYF. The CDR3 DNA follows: TGTGCCAGCAGCTTAGCGCTGTCTAGCAGGAGAGTGGGCCAAGAGACCCAGTACTTC.

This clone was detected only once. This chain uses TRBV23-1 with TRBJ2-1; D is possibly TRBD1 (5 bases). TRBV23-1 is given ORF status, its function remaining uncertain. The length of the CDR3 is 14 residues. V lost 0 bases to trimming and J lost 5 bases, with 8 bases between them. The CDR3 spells CASSQSEGDNEQFF. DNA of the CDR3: TGCGCCAGCAGTCAATCTGAAGGGGACAATGAGCAGTTCTTC.

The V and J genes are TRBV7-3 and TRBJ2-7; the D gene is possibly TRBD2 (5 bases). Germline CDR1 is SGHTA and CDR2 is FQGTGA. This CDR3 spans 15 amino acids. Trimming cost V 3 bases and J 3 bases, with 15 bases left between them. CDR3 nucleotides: TGTGCCAGCAGCTTCAGAGGGCCCTATTACTACGAGCAGTACGTC. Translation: CASSFRGPYYYEQYV.

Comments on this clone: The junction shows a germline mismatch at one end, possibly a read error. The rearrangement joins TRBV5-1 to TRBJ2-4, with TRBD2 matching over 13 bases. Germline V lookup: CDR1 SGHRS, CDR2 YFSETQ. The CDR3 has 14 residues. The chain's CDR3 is CTSSLGTSGIGRNF. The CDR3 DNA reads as TGCACCAGCAGCTTGGGGACTAGCGGGATAGGAAGGAACTTC.

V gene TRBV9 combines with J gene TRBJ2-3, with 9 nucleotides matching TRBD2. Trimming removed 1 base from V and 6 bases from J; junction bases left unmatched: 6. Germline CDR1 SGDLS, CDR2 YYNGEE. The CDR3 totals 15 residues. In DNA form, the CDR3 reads TGTGCCAGCAGCGTATCCGGGACTAGCTTTGATACGCAGTATTTT. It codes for CASSVSGTSFDTQYF.

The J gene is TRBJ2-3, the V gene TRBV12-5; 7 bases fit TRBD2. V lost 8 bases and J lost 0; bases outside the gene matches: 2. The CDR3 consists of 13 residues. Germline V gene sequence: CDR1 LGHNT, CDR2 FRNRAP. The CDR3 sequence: CASSGMSTDTQYF. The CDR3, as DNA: TGTGCTAGTAGCGGGATGAGCACAGATACGCAGTATTTT.